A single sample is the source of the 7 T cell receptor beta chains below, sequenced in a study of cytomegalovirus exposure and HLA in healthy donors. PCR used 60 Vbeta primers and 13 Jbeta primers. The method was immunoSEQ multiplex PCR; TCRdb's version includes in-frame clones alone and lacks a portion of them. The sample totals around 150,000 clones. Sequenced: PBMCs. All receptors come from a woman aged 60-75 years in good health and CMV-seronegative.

The CDR3 sequence is CARGRRGGRDTQYF. The CDR3 DNA reads as TGTGCAAGAGGACGGAGGGGAGGGAGAGATACGCAGTATTTT. The chain carries TRBV12-2 and TRBJ2-3; TRBD2, the table's D call, was not compared with the DNA. TRBV12-2 counts as a pseudogene. The CDR3 is made up of 14 amino acids.

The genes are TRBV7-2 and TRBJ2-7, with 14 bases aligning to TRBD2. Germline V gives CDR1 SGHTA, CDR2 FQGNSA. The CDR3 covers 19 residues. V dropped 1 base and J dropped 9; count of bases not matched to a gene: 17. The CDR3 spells CASSLGSSTSGRAIFPQYF. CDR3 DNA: TGTGCCAGCAGCTTAGGGTCCTCGACTAGCGGGAGGGCCATCTTCCCGCAGTACTTC.

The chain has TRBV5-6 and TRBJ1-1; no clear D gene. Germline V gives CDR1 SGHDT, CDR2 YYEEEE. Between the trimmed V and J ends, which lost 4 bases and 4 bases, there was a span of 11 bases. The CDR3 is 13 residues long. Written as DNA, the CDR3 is TGTGCCAGCAGCATCACGGGATTCACTGAAGCTTTCTTT. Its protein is CASSITGFTEAFF.

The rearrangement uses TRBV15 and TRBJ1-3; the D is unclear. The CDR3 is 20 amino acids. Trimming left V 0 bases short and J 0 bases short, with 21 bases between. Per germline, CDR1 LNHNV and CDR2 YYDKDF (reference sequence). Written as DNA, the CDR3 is TGTGCCACCAGCAGAGATCAAACTAACACCTCGACTTTCTCTGGAAACACCATATATTTT. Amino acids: CATSRDQTNTSTFSGNTIYF.

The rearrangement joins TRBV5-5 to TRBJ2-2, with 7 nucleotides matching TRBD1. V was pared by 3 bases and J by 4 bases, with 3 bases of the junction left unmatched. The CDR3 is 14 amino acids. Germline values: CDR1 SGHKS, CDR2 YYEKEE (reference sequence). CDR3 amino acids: CASSSTGTTGELFF. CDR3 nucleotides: TGTGCCAGCAGCTCGACAGGGACCACCGGGGAGCTGTTTTTT. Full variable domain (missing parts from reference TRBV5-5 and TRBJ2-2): DAGVTQSPTHLIKTRGQQVTLRCSPISGHKSVSWYQQVLGQGPQFIFQYYEKEERGRGNFPDRFSARQFPNYSSELNVNALLLGDSALYLCASSSTGTTGELFFGEGSRLTVL.

As DNA, the CDR3 is TGTGCCATCACCCCGACAGGGGGCGCGTACGAGCAGTACTTC. This codes for CAITPTGGAYEQYF. V is TRBV10-3 and J is TRBJ2-7; TRBD1 matches at 10 bases. V shed 7 bases, J shed 4 bases, and the junction held 7 bases outside the gene matches. In germline, CDR1 is ENHRY, CDR2 SYGVKD. This CDR3 comprises 14 residues.

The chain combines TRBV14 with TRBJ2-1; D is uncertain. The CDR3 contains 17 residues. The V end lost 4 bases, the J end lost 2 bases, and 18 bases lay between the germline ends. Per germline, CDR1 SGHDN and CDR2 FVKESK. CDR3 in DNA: TGTGCCAGCAGCCTTCGGATGACTGTCTCTGCCTACAATGAGCAGTTCTTC. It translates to CASSLRMTVSAYNEQFF. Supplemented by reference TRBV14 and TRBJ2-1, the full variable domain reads EAGVTQFPSHSVIEKGQTVTLRCDPISGHDNLYWYRRVMGKEIKFLLHFVKESKQDESGMPNNRFLAERTGGTYSTLKVQPAELEDSGVYFCASSLRMTVSAYNEQFFGPGTRLTVL.